Presented here are 24 T cell receptor beta chains from one specimen sequenced in a study of tumor-infiltrating lymphocytes in primary liver carcinoma. A primer matching the constant region was used to make TCR beta cDNA from 450 to 550 ng of total RNA. What produced the TCR beta libraries was three nested multiplex PCR rounds using slightly modified ARM-PCR. Each of the first two PCR rounds ran approximately 10 cycles with TRBV1-TRBV30 forward and C-beta reverse primers. TCRdb analysed the multiplex PCR reads with MiXCR anew, one entry per CDR3 protein. The data show 250,000 to 350,000 distinct CDR3 sequences, approximately 54% seen once. RNA isolated from unsorted whole blood supplied the blood RNA, with germline DNA also extracted. What was sequenced was peripheral blood. The receptors shown here come from a woman in her twenties or thirties with primary liver carcinoma and hepatitis B virus infection.

As concerns this clonotype: Sequence at one end of the junction differs from germline and may be a read error. The rearrangement uses TRBV7-9 and TRBJ1-2, with D possibly TRBD1 on 6 matching bases. CDR1 and CDR2 (germline): SEHNR, FQNEAQ (reference sequence). The CDR3 contains 16 residues. CDR3 amino acids: CASSLPMGTPNYGYTF. DNA for the CDR3: TGCGCCAGCAGCTTACCGATGGGGACACCCAACTATGGCTACACCTTC.

This clonotype was counted once. At one end, the junction sequence differs from germline, possibly due to a read error. The chain links TRBV4-1 to TRBJ2-2; D gene unclear. This CDR3 spans 15 amino acids. CDR1 is MGHRA and CDR2 is YSYEKL in the germline V gene. The CDR3 coding sequence is TGCGCCAGAAGCCACCCCAAAGCATTCACCGGGGAGCTGTTTTTT. This encodes CARSHPKAFTGELFF.

This chain connects TRBV12-3 or TRBV12-4 to TRBJ1-1; D is perhaps TRBD1 (6 bases). Trimming removed 3 bases at V and 1 base at J, with 12 bases between. This CDR3 is 15 amino acids long. CDR3 sequence reads: CASSFGTGWNTEAFF. The CDR3 nucleotides are TGTGCCAGCAGTTTCGGAACAGGGTGGAACACTGAAGCTTTCTTT.

This clonotype was recorded once. Since a much larger clone is just one base distant, this may be a read error. The chain joins TRBV28 to TRBJ2-7, with D possibly matching TRBD1 (6 bases). Germline V gene data show CDR1 as MDHEN and CDR2 as SYDVKM. The CDR3 is made up of 19 amino acids. The CDR3 DNA follows: TGTGCCTGCAGTTCCTACGAGAATCACCCGGGACACTCCTCCTACGAGCAGTACTTC. It codes for CACSSYENHPGHSSYEQYF.

A remark on this clonotype: Its ends do not fully match the called genes, so a read error is possible. V and J are TRBV11-3 and TRBJ2-3; D is possibly TRBD1 or TRBD2 (7 bases each). Looked up from germline, CDR1 is SGHNT and CDR2 is YENEEA. The length of the CDR3 is 15 residues. Here the CDR3 reads CASSRGGQREDTQYF. The CDR3 DNA is TGCGCCAGCAGCCGTGGGGGACAGCGGGAAGATACGCAGTATTTT.

Concerning this clonotype: At one boundary the junction diverges from the germline segment, which might be a read error. The V gene is TRBV6-6, the J gene TRBJ2-3, with a possible D match to TRBD1 (5 bases). Looked up from germline, CDR1 is MNHNY and CDR2 is SVGAGI (reference sequence). CDR3 length: 13 amino acids. The CDR3 region is CANSSRTRDTQYF. The CDR3 DNA reads TGTGCCAACAGTTCCCGGACACGGGATACGCAGTATTTT.

For this clonotype: This CDR3 is missing its conserved last phenylalanine or tryptophan, likely due to a read error. J is TRBJ2-1 and V is TRBV12-5, with no clear D. This CDR3 has 11 residues. Trimming removed 1 base from V and 10 bases from J, with 5 bases in between. The germline gives CDR1 LGHNT, CDR2 FRNRAP. The CDR3 DNA sequence: TGTGCTAGTGGTTTGGAATGGGAGCAGTTCTCC. As protein: CASGLEWEQFS.

This clonotype was counted ten times or more. The rearrangement joins TRBV29-1 to TRBJ2-1, with 11 bases fitting TRBD2. The CDR3 has 14 residues. With V trimmed by 7 bases and J by 2 bases, 4 bases remained unmatched. Germline-derived CDR1 and CDR2 are SQVTM and ANQGSEA. The CDR3 region has the DNA TGCAGCGCCTCACTAGCGGGAGCCTACAATGAGCAGTTCTTC. Translation: CSASLAGAYNEQFF.

Concerning this clonotype itself: The conserved closing phenylalanine or tryptophan is absent in this CDR3, likely reflecting a read error. CDR3 sequence reads: CASSLGGGQAYQQYI. DNA of the CDR3: TGTGCCAGCAGCTTAGGAGGAGGTCAGGCCTACCAGCAGTACATC. The chain links TRBV11-2 to TRBJ2-7; D is possibly TRBD2 (5 bases). The CDR3 has 15 residues. Germline CDR1 is SGHAT and CDR2 is FQNNGV.

Of note for this clonotype: This may stem from a read error, because a much larger clone lies one nucleotide away. The chain employs TRBV6-5 and TRBJ2-7; possible D gene TRBD1, 6 bases. Germline CDR1 MNHEY, CDR2 SVGAGI. This CDR3 is built from 15 residues. Trimming left V 5 bases short and J 2 bases short, with 16 bases between. The CDR3 bases are TGTGCCAGCAGTCCAGGGGCAGGGATGGCCTACGAGCAGTACTTC. Translated, it gives CASSPGAGMAYEQYF.

The chain uses TRBV11-3 and TRBJ2-5; no definite D call. The CDR3 is 14 amino acids. With 0 bases removed from V and 7 bases from J, the gap between germline ends came to 12 bases. The germline CDR1 and CDR2 sequences are SGHNT and YENEEA. DNA of the CDR3: TGTGCCAGCAGCTTAGACAGAGAAATAGGGACCCAGTACTTC. Amino acids: CASSLDREIGTQYF.

Concerning this clonotype: A much larger clone is a single base away; this may be a read error. V is TRBV12-3 or TRBV12-4 and J is TRBJ2-5; possibly TRBD1 or TRBD2 for D (5 bases each). This CDR3 comprises 13 residues. The CDR3 nucleotides are TGTGCCAGCCGTTTATGGGGGCAAGAGACCCAGTACTTC. Translation: CASRLWGQETQYF.

A note on this clonotype: Sequence at one end of the junction differs from germline and may be a read error. The genes are TRBV5-6 and TRBJ2-7; 13 positions agree with TRBD2. The CDR3 length is 16 residues. Germline assignment: CDR1 SGHDT and CDR2 YYEEEE. CDR3: CANSGTLLAGGKEQYF. The DNA of the CDR3 is TGTGCCAACAGCGGAACTTTACTAGCGGGAGGGAAAGAGCAGTACTTC.

The chain joins TRBV18 to TRBJ1-1, with TRBD1 identical over 8 bases. Germline values: CDR1 KGHSH, CDR2 LQKENI. The CDR3 extends over 15 amino acids. V shed 2 bases and J 1 base; nucleotides not matched to a gene: 3. As DNA, the CDR3 is TGTGCCAGCTCACCAGTTACAGGGGGGAACACTGAAGCTTTCTTT. Amino acids: CASSPVTGGNTEAFF.

The chain has TRBV6-5 and TRBJ2-7, with 7 positions matching TRBD2. The CDR3 length is 10 residues. Germline trimming cut 11 bases from V and 7 bases from J; bases unmatched to any gene: 5. The V gene's germline CDR1 is MNHEY and CDR2 SVGAGI. The CDR3 DNA follows: TGTGCCGGGGGGGAACTGGAGCAGTACTTC. This sequence encodes CAGGELEQYF.

The V and J genes are TRBV5-1 and TRBJ2-1; the D gene could be TRBD1 or TRBD2 (5 bases each). Deletions cut 3 bases from V and 8 bases from J, with 15 bases between. The germline V gene has CDR1 SGHRS and CDR2 YFSETQ. This CDR3 has 14 residues. As DNA, the CDR3 is TGCGCCAGCAGCTCGAGGGGAAGGGGATATGAGCAGTTCTTC. Translated: CASSSRGRGYEQFF.

On this clonotype itself: This could be a read error, since a much larger clone is one nucleotide away. This chain uses TRBV29-1 with TRBJ2-1; either TRBD1 or TRBD2 may fit D (5 bases each). Germline V lookup: CDR1 SQVTM, CDR2 ANQGSEA. This CDR3 region has 14 residues. Trimming took 6 bases from V and 7 from J, leaving 19 bases between them. This CDR3 is CSVSGAEFGNEQFF. The CDR3 DNA is TGCAGCGTATCCGGGGCAGAGTTCGGAAATGAGCAGTTCTTC.

This clonotype was counted between two and nine times. J is TRBJ2-3 and V is TRBV10-3, with D unclear. Trimming removed 6 bases at V and 2 bases at J, with 9 bases between. Germline V lookup: CDR1 ENHRY, CDR2 SYGVKD. The CDR3 loop spans 13 amino acids. The CDR3 spells CAIRERTTDTQYF. The CDR3 DNA is TGTGCCATCAGGGAGCGCACCACAGATACGCAGTATTTT.

As concerns this clonotype: Here the CDR3 omits its conserved ending phenylalanine or tryptophan, so a read error is the likely source. The chain employs TRBV11-2 and TRBJ2-7; possibly TRBD1 or TRBD2 for D (5 bases each). This CDR3 contains 11 residues. Germline CDR1 and CDR2: SGHAT and FQNNGV. Trimming stripped 4 bases from V and 5 bases from J, with 6 bases between. CDR3 bases: TGTGCCAGCAGCTGGGACGACGAGCAGTACTCA. Amino acids: CASSWDDEQYS.

Concerning this clonotype: A read error may explain this, as a much larger clone is one base away. This chain uses TRBV6-5 with TRBJ1-1; D gene ambiguous. Trimming left V 5 bases short and J 3 bases short, with 10 bases between. Germline V CDR1 and CDR2: MNHEY, SVGAGI. This CDR3 region has 13 residues. This chain's CDR3 is CASSLGFYTEAFF. The CDR3 DNA follows: TGTGCCAGCAGTCTAGGGTTTTACACTGAAGCTTTCTTT.

This clonotype occurred many times. The chain uses TRBV12-3 or TRBV12-4 and TRBJ2-7; 8 bases match TRBD2. Trimming took 7 bases from V and 13 from J; bases not matched to a gene: 12. This CDR3 spans 12 amino acids. The CDR3 protein is CASTNPGTRFYF. The CDR3 DNA reads as TGTGCCAGCACTAACCCAGGGACTAGATTCTACTTC.

On this clonotype itself: This could be a read error, since a much larger clone is one nucleotide away. The rearrangement uses TRBV4-2 and TRBJ1-1; 10 positions match TRBD1. Germline V lookup: CDR1 LGHNA, CDR2 YNFKEQ. Trimming removed 2 bases from V and 5 bases from J; junction bases left unmatched: 5. The CDR3 runs to 15 residues. CDR3 amino acids: CASSQHGQGGTEAFF. The DNA of the CDR3 is TGTGCCAGCAGCCAACACGGACAGGGGGGTACTGAAGCTTTCTTT.

On this clonotype itself: Sequence at one end of the junction differs from germline and may be a read error. The chain uses TRBV29-1 and TRBJ2-7; 10 bases fit TRBD1. The CDR3 has 14 amino acids. Germline CDR1 is SQVTM and CDR2 is ANQGSEA. The CDR3 DNA reads as TGCAGTGTTGGGGTGACAGGGGGCTACGGGGAGCAGTGCTTC. This gives the protein CSVGVTGGYGEQCF.

The V call is TRBV6-5, the J call TRBJ2-5; TRBD2 matches at 14 bases. V dropped 0 bases and J dropped 4; count of bases not matched to a gene: 7. The length of the CDR3 is 18 residues. Germline V CDR1 and CDR2: MNHEY, SVGAGI. CDR3 in DNA: TGTGCCAGCAGTTACTCGGGACTAGCGGGAGTCGGGAGAGAGACCCAGTACTTC. This codes for CASSYSGLAGVGRETQYF.